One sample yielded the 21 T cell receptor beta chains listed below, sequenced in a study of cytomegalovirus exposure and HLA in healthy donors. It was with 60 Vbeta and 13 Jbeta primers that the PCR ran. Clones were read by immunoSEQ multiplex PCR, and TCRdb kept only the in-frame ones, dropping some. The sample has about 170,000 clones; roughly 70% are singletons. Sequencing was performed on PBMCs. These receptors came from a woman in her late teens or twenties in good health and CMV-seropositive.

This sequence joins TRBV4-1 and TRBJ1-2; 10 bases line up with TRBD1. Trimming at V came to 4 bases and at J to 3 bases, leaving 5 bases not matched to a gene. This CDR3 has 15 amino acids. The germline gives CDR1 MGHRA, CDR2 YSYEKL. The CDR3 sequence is CASSRYGQGDYGYTF. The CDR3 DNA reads TGCGCCAGCAGCCGGTATGGACAGGGGGACTATGGCTACACCTTC.

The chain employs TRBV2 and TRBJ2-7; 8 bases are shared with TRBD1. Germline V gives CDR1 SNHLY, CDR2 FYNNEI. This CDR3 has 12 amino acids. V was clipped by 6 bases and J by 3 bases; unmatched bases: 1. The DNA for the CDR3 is TGTGCCAGCAGCACAGGGGGCTACGAGCAGTACTTC. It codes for CASSTGGYEQYF.

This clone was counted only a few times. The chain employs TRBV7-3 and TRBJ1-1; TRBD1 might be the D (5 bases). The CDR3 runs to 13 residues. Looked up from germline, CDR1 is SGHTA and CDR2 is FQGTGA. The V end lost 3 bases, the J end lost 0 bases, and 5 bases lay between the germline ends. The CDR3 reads CASSLTVNTEAFF. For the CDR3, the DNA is TGTGCCAGCAGCTTGACAGTGAACACTGAAGCTTTCTTT.

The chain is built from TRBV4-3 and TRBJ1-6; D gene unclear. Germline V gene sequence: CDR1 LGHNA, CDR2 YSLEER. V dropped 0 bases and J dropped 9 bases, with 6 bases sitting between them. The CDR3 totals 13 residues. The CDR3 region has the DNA TGCGCCAGCAGCCAAGAGAGGTTTTCACCCCTCCACTTT. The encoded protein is CASSQERFSPLHF.

The chain's CDR3 is CASSSTRSTGWSSEAFF. CDR3 sequence (DNA): TGTGCCAGCAGTTCAACTCGCTCGACAGGGTGGTCGAGTGAAGCTTTCTTT. The chain recombines TRBV28 with TRBJ1-1; the match to TRBD1 covers 7 bases. This CDR3 contains 17 residues. V shed 4 bases and J 7 bases; nucleotides not matched to a gene: 18. CDR1 and CDR2 from the germline V gene are MDHEN and SYDVKM.

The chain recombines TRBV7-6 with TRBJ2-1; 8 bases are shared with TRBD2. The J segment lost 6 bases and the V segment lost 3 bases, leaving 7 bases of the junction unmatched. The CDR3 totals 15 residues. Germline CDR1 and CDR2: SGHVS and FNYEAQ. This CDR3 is CASSFSPGGTNEQFF. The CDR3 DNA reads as TGTGCCAGCAGCTTCAGTCCGGGGGGGACCAATGAGCAGTTCTTC.

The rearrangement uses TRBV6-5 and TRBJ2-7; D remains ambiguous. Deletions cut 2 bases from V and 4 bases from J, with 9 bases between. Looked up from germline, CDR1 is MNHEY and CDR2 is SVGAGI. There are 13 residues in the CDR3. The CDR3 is CASSYGPEYEQYF. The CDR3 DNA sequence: TGTGCCAGCAGTTACGGTCCGGAGTACGAGCAGTACTTC.

The CDR3, as DNA: TGTGCCAGCAGCCAAGAGGGTCAGGGACTGTTTTTT. Translating gives CASSQEGQGLFF. The rearrangement joins TRBV4-2 to TRBJ1-4, with D perhaps matching TRBD1 (5 bases). Trimming took off 0 bases at V and 13 bases at J, with 9 bases between the two ends. CDR3 length equals 12 residues. CDR1 and CDR2 (germline): LGHNA, YNFKEQ.

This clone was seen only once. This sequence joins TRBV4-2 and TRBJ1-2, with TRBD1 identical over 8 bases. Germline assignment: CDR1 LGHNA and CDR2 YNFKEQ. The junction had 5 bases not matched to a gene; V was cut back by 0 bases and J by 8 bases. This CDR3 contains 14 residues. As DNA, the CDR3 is TGTGCCAGCAGCCAAGATGTGACAGGGGAGGGCTACACCTTC. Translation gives CASSQDVTGEGYTF.

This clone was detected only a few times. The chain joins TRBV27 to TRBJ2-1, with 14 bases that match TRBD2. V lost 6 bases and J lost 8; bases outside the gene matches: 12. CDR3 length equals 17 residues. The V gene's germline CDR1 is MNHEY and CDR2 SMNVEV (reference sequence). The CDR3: CASSPGLAGAPTYEQFF. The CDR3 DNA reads TGTGCCAGCAGCCCGGGACTAGCGGGGGCACCAACCTATGAGCAGTTCTTC.

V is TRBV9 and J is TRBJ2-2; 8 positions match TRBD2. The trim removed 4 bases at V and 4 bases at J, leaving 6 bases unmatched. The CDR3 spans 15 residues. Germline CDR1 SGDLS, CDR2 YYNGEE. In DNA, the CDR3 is TGTGCCAGCAGCACCACGGGGGGGCGCACCGGGGAGCTGTTTTTT. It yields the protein CASSTTGGRTGELFF.

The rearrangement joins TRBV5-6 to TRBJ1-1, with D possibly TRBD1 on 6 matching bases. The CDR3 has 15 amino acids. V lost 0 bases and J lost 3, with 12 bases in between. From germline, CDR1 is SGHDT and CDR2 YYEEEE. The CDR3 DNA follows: TGTGCCAGCAGCTTGGTCAGGGAGGGGGACACTGAAGCTTTCTTT. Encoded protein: CASSLVREGDTEAFF.

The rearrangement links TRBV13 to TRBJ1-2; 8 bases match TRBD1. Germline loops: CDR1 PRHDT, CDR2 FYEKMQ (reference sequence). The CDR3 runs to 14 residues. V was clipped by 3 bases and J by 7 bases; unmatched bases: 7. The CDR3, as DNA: TGTGCCAGCAGCTTCGCGCAGGGGGCTGGTGGCTACACCTTC. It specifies CASSFAQGAGGYTF.

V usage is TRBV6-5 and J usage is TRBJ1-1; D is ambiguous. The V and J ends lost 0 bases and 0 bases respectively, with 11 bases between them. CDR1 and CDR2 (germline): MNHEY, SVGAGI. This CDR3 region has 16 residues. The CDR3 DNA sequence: TGTGCCAGCAGTTACTCGATAGCAGCCTTGAACACTGAAGCTTTCTTT. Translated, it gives CASSYSIAALNTEAFF.

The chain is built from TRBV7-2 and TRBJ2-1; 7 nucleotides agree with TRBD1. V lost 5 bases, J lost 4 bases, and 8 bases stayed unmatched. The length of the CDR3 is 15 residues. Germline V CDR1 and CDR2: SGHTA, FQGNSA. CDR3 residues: CASSHDRAPYNEQFF. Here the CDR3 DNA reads TGTGCCAGCAGCCATGACAGGGCCCCGTACAATGAGCAGTTCTTC.

The CDR3 nucleotides are TGTGCCAGTAGTAGACTAGTCTCTGGAAACACCATATATTTT. Translating gives CASSRLVSGNTIYF. J is TRBJ1-3 and V is TRBV19; D is uncertain. CDR1 LNHDA and CDR2 SQIVND come from the germline V gene (reference sequence). This CDR3 has 14 residues. V lost 4 bases, J lost 0 bases, and 7 bases lay in between.

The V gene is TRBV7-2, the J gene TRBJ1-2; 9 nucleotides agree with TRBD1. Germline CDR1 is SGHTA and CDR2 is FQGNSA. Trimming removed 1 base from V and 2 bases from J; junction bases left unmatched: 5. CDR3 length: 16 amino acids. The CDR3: CASSLVGTGTNYGYTF. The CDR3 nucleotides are TGTGCCAGCAGCTTAGTAGGGACAGGGACAAACTATGGCTACACCTTC.

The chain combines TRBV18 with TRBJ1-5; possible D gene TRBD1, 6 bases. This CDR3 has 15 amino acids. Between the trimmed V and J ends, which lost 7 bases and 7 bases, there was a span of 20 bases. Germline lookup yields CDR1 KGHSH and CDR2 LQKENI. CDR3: CASYPSGDNRQPQHF. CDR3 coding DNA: TGTGCCAGCTACCCCAGCGGGGACAATCGACAGCCCCAGCATTTT.

The CDR3 DNA is TGCAGCGTTGTCGGAGACCAAGAGACCCAGTACTTC. This translates into CSVVGDQETQYF. The rearrangement links TRBV29-1 to TRBJ2-5; no firm D call. V shed 4 bases and J shed 0 bases, with 6 bases lying between them. CDR3 size: 12 residues. Germline V gene lookup returns CDR1 SQVTM and CDR2 ANQGSEA.

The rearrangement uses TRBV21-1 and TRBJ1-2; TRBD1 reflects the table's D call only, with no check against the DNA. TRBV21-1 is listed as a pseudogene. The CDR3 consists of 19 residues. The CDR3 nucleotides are TGTGCCAGCAGCCCATCCCCTGGGCAGGGGCCGTTTAAGGGCTATGGCTACACCTTC. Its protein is CASSPSPGQGPFKGYGYTF.

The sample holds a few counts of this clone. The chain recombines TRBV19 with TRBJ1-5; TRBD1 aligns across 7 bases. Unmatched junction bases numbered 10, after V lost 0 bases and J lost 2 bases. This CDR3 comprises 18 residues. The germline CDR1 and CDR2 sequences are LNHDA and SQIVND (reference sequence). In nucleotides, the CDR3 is TGTGCCAGTAGTATAGATTTACAGGGGAGAGATCGCAATCAGCCCCAGCATTTT. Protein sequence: CASSIDLQGRDRNQPQHF.